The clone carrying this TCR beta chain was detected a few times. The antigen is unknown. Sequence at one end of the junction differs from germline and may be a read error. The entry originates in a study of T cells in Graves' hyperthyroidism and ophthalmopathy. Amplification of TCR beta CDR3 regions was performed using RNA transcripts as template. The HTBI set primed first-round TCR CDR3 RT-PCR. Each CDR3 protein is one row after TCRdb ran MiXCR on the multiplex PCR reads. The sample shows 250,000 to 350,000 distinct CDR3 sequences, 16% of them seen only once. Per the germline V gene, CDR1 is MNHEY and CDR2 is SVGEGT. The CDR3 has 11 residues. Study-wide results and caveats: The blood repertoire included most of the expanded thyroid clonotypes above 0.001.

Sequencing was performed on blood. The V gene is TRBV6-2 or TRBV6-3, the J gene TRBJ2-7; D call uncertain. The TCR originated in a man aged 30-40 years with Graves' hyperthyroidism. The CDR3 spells CASSYSHEQYF. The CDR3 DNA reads TGTGCCAGCAGTTACTCCCACGAGCAGTACTTC.